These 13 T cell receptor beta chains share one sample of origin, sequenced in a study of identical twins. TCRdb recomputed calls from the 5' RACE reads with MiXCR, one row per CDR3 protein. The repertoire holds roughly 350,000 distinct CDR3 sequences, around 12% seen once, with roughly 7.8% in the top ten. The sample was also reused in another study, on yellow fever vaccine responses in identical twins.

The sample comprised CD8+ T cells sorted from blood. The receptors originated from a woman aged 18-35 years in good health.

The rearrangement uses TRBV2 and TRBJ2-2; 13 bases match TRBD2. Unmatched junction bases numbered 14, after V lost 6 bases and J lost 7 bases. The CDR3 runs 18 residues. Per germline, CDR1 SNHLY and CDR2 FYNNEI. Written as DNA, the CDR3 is TGTGCCAGCAGCCTCCCTTGGACTAGCGGGAGAGCGGGCGGGGAGCTGTTTTTT. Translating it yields CASSLPWTSGRAGGELFF.

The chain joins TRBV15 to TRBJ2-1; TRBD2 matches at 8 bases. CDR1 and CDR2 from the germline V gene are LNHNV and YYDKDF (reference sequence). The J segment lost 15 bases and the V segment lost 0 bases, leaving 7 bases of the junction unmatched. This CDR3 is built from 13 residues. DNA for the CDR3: TGTGCCACCAGCAGAGATCTAAGCGGGAGTCTGTTCTTC. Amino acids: CATSRDLSGSLFF.

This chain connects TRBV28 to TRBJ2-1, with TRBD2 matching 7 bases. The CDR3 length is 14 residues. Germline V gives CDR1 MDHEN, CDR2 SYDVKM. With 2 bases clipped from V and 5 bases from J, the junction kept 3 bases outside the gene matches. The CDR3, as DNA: TGTGCCAGCAGTTTACTAGCGGTCAACAATGAGCAGTTCTTC. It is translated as CASSLLAVNNEQFF. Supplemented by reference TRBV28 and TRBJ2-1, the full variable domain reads DVKVTQSSRYLVKRTGEKVFLECVQDMDHENMFWYRQDPGLGLRLIYFSYDVKMKEKGDIPEGYSVSREKKERFSLILESASTNQTSMYLCASSLLAVNNEQFFGPGTRLTVL.

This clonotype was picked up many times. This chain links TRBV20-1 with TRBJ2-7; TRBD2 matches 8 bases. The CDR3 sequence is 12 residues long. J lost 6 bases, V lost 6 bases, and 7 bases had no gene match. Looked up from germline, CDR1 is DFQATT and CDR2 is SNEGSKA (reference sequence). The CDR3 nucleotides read TGCAGTGCGCTACTAGCGGATCTCGAGCAGTACTTC. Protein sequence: CSALLADLEQYF.

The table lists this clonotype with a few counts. CDR3: CASSEGGSGYEQYV. The CDR3 DNA sequence: TGCGCCAGCAGTGAAGGAGGGAGCGGCTACGAGCAGTACGTC. The chain links TRBV10-2 to TRBJ2-7; D perhaps matches TRBD2 (6 bases). Germline-derived CDR1 and CDR2 are WSHSY and SAAADI. V dropped 3 bases and J dropped 3 bases, with 12 bases sitting between them. The length of the CDR3 is 14 residues.

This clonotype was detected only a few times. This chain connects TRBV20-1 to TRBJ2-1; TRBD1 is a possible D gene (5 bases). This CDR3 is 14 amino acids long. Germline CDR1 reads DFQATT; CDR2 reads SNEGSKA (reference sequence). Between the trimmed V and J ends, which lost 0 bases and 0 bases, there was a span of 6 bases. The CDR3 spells CSARDRGSYNEQFF. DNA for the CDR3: TGCAGTGCTAGAGATAGGGGCTCCTACAATGAGCAGTTCTTC.

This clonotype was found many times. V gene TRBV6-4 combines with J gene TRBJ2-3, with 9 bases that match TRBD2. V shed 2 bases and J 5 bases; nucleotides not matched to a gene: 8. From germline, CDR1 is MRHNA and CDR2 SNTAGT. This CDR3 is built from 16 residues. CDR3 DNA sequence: TGTGCCAGCAGTGACACGGCGGGAGGGCCTGTAGATACGCAGTATTTT. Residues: CASSDTAGGPVDTQYF.

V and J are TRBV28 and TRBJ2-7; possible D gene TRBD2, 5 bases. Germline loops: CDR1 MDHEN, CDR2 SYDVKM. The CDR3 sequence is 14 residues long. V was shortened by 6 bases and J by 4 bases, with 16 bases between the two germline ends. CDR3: CASRRASNWYEQYF. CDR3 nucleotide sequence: TGTGCCAGCAGGCGGGCCTCCAACTGGTACGAGCAGTACTTC.

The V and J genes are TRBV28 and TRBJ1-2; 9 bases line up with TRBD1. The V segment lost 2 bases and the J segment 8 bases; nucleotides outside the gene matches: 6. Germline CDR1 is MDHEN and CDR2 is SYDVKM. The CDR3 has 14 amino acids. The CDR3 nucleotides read TGTGCCAGCAGTTTAGAGGACAGGGGTCGGGGCTACACCTTC. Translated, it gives CASSLEDRGRGYTF.

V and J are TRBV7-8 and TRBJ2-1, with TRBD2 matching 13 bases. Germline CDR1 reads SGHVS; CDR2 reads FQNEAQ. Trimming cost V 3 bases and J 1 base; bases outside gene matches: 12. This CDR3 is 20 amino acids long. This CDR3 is CASSFRGTSGVKASYNEQFF. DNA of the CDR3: TGTGCCAGCAGCTTTAGGGGGACTAGCGGGGTTAAAGCGTCCTACAATGAGCAGTTCTTC.

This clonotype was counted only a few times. The CDR3 sequence is CASSLGDGEAFF. The DNA for the CDR3 is TGTGCCAGCAGCTTAGGGGACGGTGAAGCTTTCTTT. The chain is built from TRBV7-9 and TRBJ1-1; D possibly corresponds to TRBD1 (5 bases). The V gene lost 1 base and the J gene lost 7 bases, with 7 bases spanning the gap. Germline CDR1 reads SEHNR; CDR2 reads FQNEAQ (reference sequence). CDR3 length equals 12 residues.

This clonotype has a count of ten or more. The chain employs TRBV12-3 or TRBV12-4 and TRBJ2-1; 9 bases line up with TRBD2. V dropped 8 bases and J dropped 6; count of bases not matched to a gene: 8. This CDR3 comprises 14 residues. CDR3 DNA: TGTGCCAGCCAGCTGGGCGGGGGGGCCAATGAGCAGTTCTTC. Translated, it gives CASQLGGGANEQFF.

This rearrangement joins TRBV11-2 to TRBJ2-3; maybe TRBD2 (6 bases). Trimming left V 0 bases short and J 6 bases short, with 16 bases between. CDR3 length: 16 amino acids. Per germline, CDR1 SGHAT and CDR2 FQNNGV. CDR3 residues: CASSLDLGAGIDTQYF. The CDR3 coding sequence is TGTGCCAGCAGCTTAGATCTTGGGGCGGGGATTGATACGCAGTATTTT.